The 8 T cell receptor beta chains below all came from one sample that was sequenced in a study of blood T cell repertoires in COVID-19. TCRdb's copy holds only in-frame clones and misses some; the assay was immunoSEQ multiplex PCR. The profile shows approximately 240,000 clones, roughly 87% of them singletons. The sample was PBMCs or T cells enriched from blood (not recorded which). The receptors come from a woman in her twenties or thirties with acute COVID-19.

The J gene is TRBJ1-1, the V gene TRBV9; 7 nucleotides align to TRBD1. With V trimmed by 0 bases and J by 4 bases, 6 bases remained unmatched. Looked up from germline, CDR1 is SGDLS and CDR2 is YYNGEE. The CDR3 totals 15 residues. The CDR3 DNA reads as TGTGCCAGCAGCGTAGGGGGACAGTTTCGCACTGAAGCTTTCTTT. Translated: CASSVGGQFRTEAFF.

The V gene is TRBV5-1, the J gene TRBJ2-7, with a weak D call TRBD1 (6 bases). CDR1 is SGHRS, CDR2 YFSETQ, per germline. Trimming took off 0 bases at V and 2 bases at J, with 15 bases between the two ends. The CDR3 extends over 16 amino acids. The CDR3 is CASSLGSTGRAYEQYF. Here the CDR3 DNA reads TGCGCCAGCAGCTTGGGGTCGACAGGAAGAGCCTACGAGCAGTACTTC.

The V gene is TRBV7-8, the J gene TRBJ1-2; TRBD1 matches at 9 bases. The length of the CDR3 is 19 residues. Germline assignment: CDR1 SGHVS and CDR2 FQNEAQ. Unmatched junction bases numbered 18, after V lost 5 bases and J lost 2 bases. In DNA, the CDR3 is TGTGCCAGCAGCCACCCGTTGACCGGGACAGGGACAATCAACTATGGCTACACCTTC. This gives the protein CASSHPLTGTGTINYGYTF.

This clone has more than one count but fewer than ten. J is TRBJ2-3 and V is TRBV5-8; 7 bases match TRBD2. The CDR3 covers 15 residues. V dropped 6 bases and J dropped 0; count of bases not matched to a gene: 7. Germline V gene data show CDR1 as SGHTS and CDR2 as YDEGEE. CDR3 protein: CASNQLATSTDTQYF. In DNA form, the CDR3 reads TGTGCCAGCAACCAACTAGCGACTAGCACAGATACGCAGTATTTT.

The chain couples TRBV25-1 to TRBJ1-3; D uncertain. Per germline, CDR1 MGHDK and CDR2 SYGVNS. This CDR3 comprises 12 residues. Deletions cut 3 bases from V and 6 bases from J, with 6 bases between. The CDR3 sequence: CASSDPLNTIYF. As DNA, the CDR3 is TGTGCCAGCAGTGACCCATTAAACACCATATATTTT.

The chain recombines TRBV30 with TRBJ2-3; 10 positions match TRBD1. The V gene's germline CDR1 is GTSNPN and CDR2 SVGIG (reference sequence). CDR3 length: 15 amino acids. Germline trimming cut 2 bases from V and 2 bases from J; bases unmatched to any gene: 4. CDR3 in DNA: TGTGCCTGGAGTAGGGGGACAGGGGCCACAGATACGCAGTATTTT. The encoded protein is CAWSRGTGATDTQYF.

The chain uses TRBV28 and TRBJ2-2; 8 positions agree with TRBD1. The CDR3 has 19 amino acids. V gave up 4 bases and J gave up 3 bases; unmatched junction bases: 16. The germline CDR1 and CDR2 sequences are MDHEN and SYDVKM. The CDR3 DNA follows: TGTGCCAGCAGTTCCTGGAGGGACAGGAAGAGGCCCGACACCGGGGAGCTGTTTTTT. It is translated as CASSSWRDRKRPDTGELFF.

This sequence joins TRBV12-3 or TRBV12-4 and TRBJ2-7; no clear D. The CDR3 sequence is 12 residues long. The V end was cut by 5 bases, the J end by 2 bases, with 7 bases between. CDR3 region: CASSPGAYEQYF. In DNA, the CDR3 is TGTGCCAGCAGTCCTGGAGCCTACGAGCAGTACTTC.